The entry below describes one T cell receptor (beta chain). Its cognate antigen is unknown. Alopecia areata patients provided lesional scalp punch biopsies and peripheral blood. Sequencing used cDNA as its template, made by extracting RNA and reverse transcribing it. Sequencing used immunoSEQ multiplex PCR; TCRdb keeps in-frame clones, though not all of them. The sample carries approximately 89,000 clones, over 40% recorded once. The record originates from a study of CD8+ T cells in alopecia areata. Whole-study findings and limits: There were also resident alphabeta T cells of normal skin sequenced in scalp samples. Lesional scalp exceeded normal scalp in clonality, especially in alopecia totalis/universalis.

Sequenced input: CD4+ T cells sorted from blood. The TCR originated in a human donor with alopecia areata.

The CDR3 region has the DNA TGTGCCAGCAGTCCCCTGGACAGCCGCCCATATGGCTACACCTTC. This gives the protein CASSPLDSRPYGYTF. The chain links TRBV27 to TRBJ1-2; D may be TRBD1 (6 bases). The V end lost 5 bases, the J end lost 5 bases, and 18 bases lay between the germline ends. CDR3 length: 15 residues. CDR1 and CDR2 from the germline V gene are MNHEY and SMNVEV (reference sequence).